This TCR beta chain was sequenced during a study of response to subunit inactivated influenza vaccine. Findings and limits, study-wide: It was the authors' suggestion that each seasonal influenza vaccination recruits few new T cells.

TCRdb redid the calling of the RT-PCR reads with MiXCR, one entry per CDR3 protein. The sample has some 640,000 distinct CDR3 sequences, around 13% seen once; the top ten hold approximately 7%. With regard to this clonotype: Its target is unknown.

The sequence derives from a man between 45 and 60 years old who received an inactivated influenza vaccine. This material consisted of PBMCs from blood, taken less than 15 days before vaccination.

CDR3 amino acids: CSARLARSSYEQYF. The DNA for the CDR3 is TGCAGTGCTAGACTAGCGCGGAGCTCCTACGAGCAGTACTTC. The chain combines TRBV20-1 with TRBJ2-7; perhaps TRBD2 as D (6 bases). CDR3 length equals 14 residues. Germline loops: CDR1 DFQATT, CDR2 SNEGSKA (reference sequence). V was clipped by 2 bases and J by 0 bases, with 11 bases between them.